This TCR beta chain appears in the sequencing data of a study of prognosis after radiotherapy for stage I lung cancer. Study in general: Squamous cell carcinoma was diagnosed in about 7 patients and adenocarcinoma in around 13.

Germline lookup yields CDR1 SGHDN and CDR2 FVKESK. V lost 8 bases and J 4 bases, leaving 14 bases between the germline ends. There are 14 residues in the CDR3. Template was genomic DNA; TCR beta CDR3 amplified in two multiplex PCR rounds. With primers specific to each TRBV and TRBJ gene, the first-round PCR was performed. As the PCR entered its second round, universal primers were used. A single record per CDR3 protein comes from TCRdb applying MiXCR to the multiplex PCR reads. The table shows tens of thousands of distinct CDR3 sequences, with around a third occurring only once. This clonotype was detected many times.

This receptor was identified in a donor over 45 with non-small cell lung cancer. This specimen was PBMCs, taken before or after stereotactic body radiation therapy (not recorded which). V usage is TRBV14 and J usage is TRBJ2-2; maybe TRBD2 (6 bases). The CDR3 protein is CASAPEGRTGELFF. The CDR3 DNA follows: TGTGCCAGCGCGCCGGAGGGCCGCACCGGGGAGCTGTTTTTT.